This T cell receptor (beta chain) was recovered during a study of CD8 T cells in Susac syndrome. Regarding the study as a whole: Susac CD8+ clonal expansion peaked in TEMRA cells and active patients. Susac-specific public clones found in total CD8+ repertoires numbered more than 15, and those in CD8+ TEMRA repertoires numbered about 5.

CD8+ and CD4+ T cells from blood underwent TCR beta sequencing. Notes on this clonotype: Its antigen remains unknown.

RNA was extracted with the RNeasy kit, and a quantity of roughly 0.5 to 1 ug was reverse transcribed using random hexamers. The authors amplified TCR beta CDR3 across 54 Vbeta and 13 Jbeta using immunoSEQ multiplex PCR. A single record per CDR3 protein comes from TCRdb applying MiXCR to the immunoSEQ multiplex PCR reads. Found here are 100,000 to 150,000 distinct CDR3 sequences, around 94% of them singletons; the top ten hold approximately 0.2%. V lost 0 bases and J lost 0, with 14 bases in between. Germline CDR1 LNHNV, CDR2 YYDKDF (reference sequence). This CDR3 spans 18 amino acids. This chain connects TRBV15 to TRBJ2-2; D is undetermined. The TCR was taken from a human donor with Susac syndrome. Sequencing was done on a sample of CD8+ T cells from PBMCs. Written as DNA, the CDR3 is TGTGCCACCAGCAGAGATCGTGGCGCACCGTCGAACACCGGGGAGCTGTTTTTT. It codes for CATSRDRGAPSNTGELFF.